The present entry profiles one TCR beta chain with its context. This clonotype was observed a few times. It lacks a known antigen. No base quality information exists; no much larger clone differs at one position. Library preparation was by PCR. TCRdb lists the instrument as Illumina HiSeq 2500. TCR library preparation used molecular barcoding, with unique molecular identifiers applied to normalize quantification of the TCRbeta repertoire. TCRdb handled the public reads itself, with Q25 trimming in fastp and clone calling in MiXCR, and kept productive beta chains. Rows matching on CDR3 protein sequence are summarized as one entry with the most common DNA and genes. Present in this sample are approximately 590,000 distinct CDR3 sequences, over 9.5% of which were seen just once. The top ten clonotypes cover roughly 4% of the sample. The sample originates from a study of T-cell reconstitution after alpha-beta-depleted transplantation in children (TCRdb year 2016). At the level of the whole study: Using TCR repertoire profiling, the study quantitatively followed how T-cell immune reconstitution unfolded in children after TCRalphabeta/CD19-depleted allogeneic hematopoietic cell transplantation.

The germline V gene specifies MDHEN as CDR1 and SYDVKM as CDR2. Including the terminal cysteine and phenylalanine, the CDR3 comprises 18 residues. CDR3 DNA is the only sequence kept; it has 54 bases, read in frame from the first base. V and J are trimmed by 7 bases and 0 bases, and the gene matches miss 7 bases of the junction. The V and J segments used are TRBV28 and TRBJ2-1; 15 bases in the junction line up with TRBD2. This TCR was recovered from a human donor who donated a stem cell graft to a child with acute myeloid leukemia. The material sequenced was PBMCs from the stem cell graft donor, taken from the stem cell graft. The bases read TGTGCCAGCACCGGACTAGCGGGAGGGTCTCGCTCCTACAATGAGCAGTTCTTC. Its protein reads: CASTGLAGGSRSYNEQFF.